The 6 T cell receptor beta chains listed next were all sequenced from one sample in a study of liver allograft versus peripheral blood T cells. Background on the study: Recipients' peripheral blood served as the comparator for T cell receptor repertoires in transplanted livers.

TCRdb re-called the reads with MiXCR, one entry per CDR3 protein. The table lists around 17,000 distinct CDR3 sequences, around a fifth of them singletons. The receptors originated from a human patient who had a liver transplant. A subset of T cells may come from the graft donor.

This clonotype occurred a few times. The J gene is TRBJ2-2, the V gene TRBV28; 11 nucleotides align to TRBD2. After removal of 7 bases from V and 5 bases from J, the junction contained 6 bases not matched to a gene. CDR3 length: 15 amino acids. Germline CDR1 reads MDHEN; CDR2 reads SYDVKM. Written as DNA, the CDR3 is TGTGCCAGCAATAGCGGGGGGGCCGGTACCGGGGAGCTGTTTTTT. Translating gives CASNSGGAGTGELFF.

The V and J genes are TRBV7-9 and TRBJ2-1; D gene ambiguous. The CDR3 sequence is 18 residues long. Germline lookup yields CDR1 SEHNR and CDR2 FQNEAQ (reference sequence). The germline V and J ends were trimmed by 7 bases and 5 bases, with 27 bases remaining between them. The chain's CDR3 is CASTERSSGRRTDNEQFF. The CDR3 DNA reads TGTGCCAGCACCGAACGATCCTCCGGTCGGCGAACAGACAATGAGCAGTTCTTC.

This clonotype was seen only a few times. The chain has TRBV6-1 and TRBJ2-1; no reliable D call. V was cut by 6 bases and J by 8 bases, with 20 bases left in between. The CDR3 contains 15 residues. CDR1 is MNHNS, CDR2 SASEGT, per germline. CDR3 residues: CASRLLGGGLHEQFF. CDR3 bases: TGTGCCAGCAGACTCCTGGGTGGTGGTCTCCATGAGCAGTTCTTC.

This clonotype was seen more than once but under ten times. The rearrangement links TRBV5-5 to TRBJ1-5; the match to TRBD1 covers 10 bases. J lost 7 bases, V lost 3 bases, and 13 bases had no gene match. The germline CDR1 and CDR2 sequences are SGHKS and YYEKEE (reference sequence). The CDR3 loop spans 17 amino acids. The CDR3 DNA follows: TGTGCCAGCAGCTCAATTCCGGGACAGGGGATTGGACAGCCCCAGCATTTT. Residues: CASSSIPGQGIGQPQHF.

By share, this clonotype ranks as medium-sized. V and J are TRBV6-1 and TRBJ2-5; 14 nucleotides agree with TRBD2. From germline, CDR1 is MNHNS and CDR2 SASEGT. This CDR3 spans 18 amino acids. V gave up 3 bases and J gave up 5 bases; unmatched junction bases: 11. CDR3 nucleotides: TGTGCCAGCAGTGAGGCGCGACTAGCGGGAGGGCCGGGTGAGACCCAGTACTTC. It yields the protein CASSEARLAGGPGETQYF.

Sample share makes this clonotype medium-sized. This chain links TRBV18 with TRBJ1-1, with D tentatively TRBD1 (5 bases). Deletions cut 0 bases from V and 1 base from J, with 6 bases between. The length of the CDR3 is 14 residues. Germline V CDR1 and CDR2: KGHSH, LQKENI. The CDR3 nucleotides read TGTGCCAGCTCACCACCAGGGGAGAACACTGAAGCTTTCTTT. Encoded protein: CASSPPGENTEAFF.